This entry lists 5 T cell receptor beta chains sequenced from one sample in a study of T cell repertoires in cytomegalovirus infection (dated by TCRdb to about 2019). The sequencer was an Illumina HiSeq 1500. The public reads were run again by TCRdb, first through fastp at Q25 and then through MiXCR, and only productive beta chains were kept. Duplicate CDR3 protein sequences are folded into a single record with the most common DNA and genes. This sample has about 530,000 distinct CDR3 sequences in its table, and around a quarter of those were observed once. The ten biggest clones cover approximately 13% of the sample. The source material was PBMCs. Every receptor here comes from a human donor in good health (CMV status not recorded). Some clones in this sample may be carry-over from other donors' samples.

V gene TRBV6-1 combines with J gene TRBJ2-7; 9 nucleotides line up with TRBD1. V trimming: 5 bases; J trimming: 3 bases; junction bases outside the gene matches: 20. The CDR3 contains 19 residues. Germline CDR1 MNHNS, CDR2 SASEGT. CDR3 nucleotide sequence: TGTGCCAGCAGTCTTGGCAGGACAGGGGCCCCAAGGGACCTCTACGAGCAGTACGTC. It codes for CASSLGRTGAPRDLYEQYV.

This chain joins TRBV28 and TRBJ2-1, with D possibly matching TRBD2 (6 bases). Germline assignment: CDR1 MDHEN and CDR2 SYDVKM. Trimming cost V 5 bases and J 9 bases, with 17 bases left between them. The CDR3 covers 14 residues. CDR3 protein: CASSLASDSGEQFF. The CDR3 DNA reads as TGTGCCAGCAGTCTGGCTAGCGACAGTGGTGAGCAGTTCTTC.

V gene TRBV29-1 combines with J gene TRBJ1-2; TRBD1 aligns across 7 bases. The CDR3 is made up of 12 amino acids. V was pared by 4 bases and J by 3 bases, with 2 bases of the junction left unmatched. Germline CDR1 is SQVTM and CDR2 is ANQGSEA. As DNA, the CDR3 is TGCAGCGTTGCAGGGGGGGACTATGGCTACACCTTC. Translating it yields CSVAGGDYGYTF.

The chain combines TRBV5-4 with TRBJ2-1; 8 nucleotides match TRBD2. J lost 7 bases, V lost 4 bases, and 10 bases had no gene match. The CDR3 has 15 amino acids. Germline V lookup: CDR1 SGHNT, CDR2 YYREEE (reference sequence). CDR3 loop: CASSPLTSVGNEQFF. CDR3 sequence (DNA): TGTGCCAGCAGCCCCCTGACTAGCGTAGGGAATGAGCAGTTCTTC.

The chain has TRBV29-1 and TRBJ1-2; no reliable D call. The V end was cut by 6 bases, the J end by 8 bases, with 28 bases between. This CDR3 region has 16 residues. Germline lookup yields CDR1 SQVTM and CDR2 ANQGSEA. CDR3 nucleotide sequence: TGCAGCGTCCCCCTTGAAATTCGGGATCCCAGAGGGGGCTACACCTTC. Its translation: CSVPLEIRDPRGGYTF.